This is a list of T cell receptor beta chains from one sample in a study of identical twins. One entry per CDR3 protein, called by TCRdb with MiXCR from the 5' RACE reads. The data hold under 300,000 distinct CDR3 sequences, with roughly an eighth observed a single time. Material: memory (CD45RO+) T cells sorted from blood. All receptors come from a young woman in good health. Each CDR3 is given without its conserved first and last residue.

J: TRBJ1-1; length: 14; V: TRBV7-8; CDR3: ASSLISLTTVGEAF
J: TRBJ1-4; length: 12; V: TRBV6-1; CDR3: ASRTGRGNEKLF
J: TRBJ2-7; length: 14; V: TRBV7-2; CDR3: ASSLATSGRAYEQY
J: TRBJ2-5; length: 12; V: TRBV6-1; CDR3: ASSDTGTSETQY
J: TRBJ1-2; length: 14; V: TRBV2; CDR3: ASWGGQGKIGYGYT
J: TRBJ2-5; length: 9; V: TRBV7-9; CDR3: ASSLVETQY
J: TRBJ2-2; length: 10; V: TRBV29-1; CDR3: SVEEGTGELF
J: TRBJ2-1; length: 12; V: TRBV30; CDR3: AWSNGQGTNEQF
J: TRBJ2-5; length: 14; V: TRBV15; CDR3: ATSRDQQVYQETQY
J: TRBJ1-1; length: 10; V: TRBV12-3/TRBV12-4; CDR3: ASSSRGLKAF
J: TRBJ2-4; length: 11; V: TRBV7-9; CDR3: ASSLVPPDIQY
J: TRBJ2-7; length: 12; V: TRBV4-2; CDR3: ASGPVAGGHEQY
J: TRBJ2-3; length: 12; V: TRBV6-2/TRBV6-3; CDR3: ASEGLAGSDTQY
J: TRBJ2-7; length: 12; V: TRBV15; CDR3: ATSRQEGSYEQY
J: TRBJ2-1; length: 14; V: TRBV6-1; CDR3: ASTNMGGRPYNEQF
J: TRBJ2-5; length: 15; V: TRBV30; CDR3: AWSTLAGGSIGETQY
J: TRBJ2-1; length: 12; V: TRBV11-3; CDR3: ASSLGTRAGEQF
J: TRBJ1-2; length: 12; V: TRBV12-3/TRBV12-4; CDR3: ASSPGQEGYGYT
J: TRBJ2-1; length: 13; V: TRBV5-1; CDR3: ASSRDGVTYNEQF
J: TRBJ1-4; length: 12; V: TRBV20-1; CDR3: SARGPVVKEKLF
J: TRBJ2-7; length: 13; V: TRBV5-1; CDR3: ASSVGEGQSHEQY
J: TRBJ2-5; length: 12; V: TRBV7-2; CDR3: ASSPNAWAGAQY
J: TRBJ2-3; length: 14; V: TRBV11-2; CDR3: ASSYPTGNAPDTQY
J: TRBJ1-2; length: 12; V: TRBV11-3; CDR3: ASSLAPASSGYT
J: TRBJ2-2; length: 9; V: TRBV12-3/TRBV12-4; CDR3: ASSFSGELF
J: TRBJ2-7; length: 13; V: TRBV5-1; CDR3: ASSLAGAGREEQY
J: TRBJ2-1; length: 13; V: TRBV12-3/TRBV12-4; CDR3: ASSSFSRGINEQF
J: TRBJ2-1; length: 12; V: TRBV5-4; CDR3: ASSLVAGNNEQF
J: TRBJ1-2; length: 10; V: TRBV20-1; CDR3: SADDRDYGYT
J: TRBJ2-7; length: 13; V: TRBV5-5; CDR3: ASSRPGQGAHEQY
J: TRBJ2-1; length: 10; V: TRBV11-2; CDR3: ASSPWVNEQF
J: TRBJ2-2; length: 13; V: TRBV6-5; CDR3: ASSYGGSNTGELF
J: TRBJ1-4; length: 13; V: TRBV7-9; CDR3: ASSYGGRANEKLF
J: TRBJ2-7; length: 12; V: TRBV20-1; CDR3: SASWRGPPYEQY
J: TRBJ2-7; length: 10; V: TRBV12-3/TRBV12-4; CDR3: ASSLGAYEQY
J: TRBJ2-4; length: 13; V: TRBV10-1; CDR3: ASRDRPIAKNIQY
J: TRBJ2-5; length: 13; V: TRBV6-2/TRBV6-3; CDR3: ASFTPLGLRKTQY
J: TRBJ2-1; length: 10; V: TRBV12-3/TRBV12-4; CDR3: ASSFLAREQF
J: TRBJ2-1; length: 14; V: TRBV5-5; CDR3: ASRLSGRLTYNEQF
J: TRBJ2-3; length: 15; V: TRBV9; CDR3: ASSVEGGTRFPDTQY
J: TRBJ1-2; length: 11; V: TRBV27; CDR3: ASSLEGHSVVT
J: TRBJ2-1; length: 13; V: TRBV7-2; CDR3: ASSLAGGSGNEQF
J: TRBJ2-3; length: 14; V: TRBV24-1; CDR3: ATSDSPAGDGDTQY
J: TRBJ2-6; length: 14; V: TRBV6-2/TRBV6-3; CDR3: ASSSRPNSGANVLT
J: TRBJ1-2; length: 11; V: TRBV30; CDR3: ACDATRSAGYT
J: TRBJ2-7; length: 12; V: TRBV12-3/TRBV12-4; CDR3: ASSIRGTEYEQY
J: TRBJ1-5; length: 12; V: TRBV12-3/TRBV12-4; CDR3: ASSSRFSNQPQH
J: TRBJ1-1; length: 13; V: TRBV4-3; CDR3: ASSQDPQGGTEAF
J: TRBJ1-2; length: 12; V: TRBV12-3/TRBV12-4; CDR3: ASSGLGTSYGYT
J: TRBJ1-2; length: 11; V: TRBV12-3/TRBV12-4; CDR3: ASSLGPHYGYT
J: TRBJ1-1; length: 11; V: TRBV6-4; CDR3: ASSEGQGFGAF
J: TRBJ1-2; length: 13; V: TRBV4-2; CDR3: ASSQDLGTGDGYT